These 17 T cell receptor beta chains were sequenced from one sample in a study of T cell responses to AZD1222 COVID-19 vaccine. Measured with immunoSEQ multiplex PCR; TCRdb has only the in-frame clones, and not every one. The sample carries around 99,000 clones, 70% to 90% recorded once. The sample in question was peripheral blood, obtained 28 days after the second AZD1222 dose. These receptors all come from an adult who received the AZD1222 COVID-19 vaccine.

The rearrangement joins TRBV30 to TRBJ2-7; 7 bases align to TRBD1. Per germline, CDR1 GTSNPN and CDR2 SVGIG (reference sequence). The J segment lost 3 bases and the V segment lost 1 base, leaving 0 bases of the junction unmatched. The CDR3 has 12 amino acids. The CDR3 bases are TGTGCCTGGAGTGGACAGGGCTACGAGCAGTACTTC. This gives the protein CAWSGQGYEQYF.

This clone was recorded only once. The CDR3 DNA reads TGCGCCAGCAGCTCGTCACAGGGGGTCGGCTATGGCTACACCTTC. Translation: CASSSSQGVGYGYTF. The V call is TRBV5-1, the J call TRBJ1-2; TRBD1 matches at 8 bases. Germline V gene data show CDR1 as SGHRS and CDR2 as YFSETQ. V was pared by 3 bases and J by 4 bases, with 8 bases of the junction left unmatched. This CDR3 contains 15 residues.

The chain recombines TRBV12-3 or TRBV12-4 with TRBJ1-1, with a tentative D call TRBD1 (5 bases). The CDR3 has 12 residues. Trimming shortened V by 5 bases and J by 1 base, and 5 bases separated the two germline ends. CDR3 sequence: CASSDRNTEAFF. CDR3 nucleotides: TGTGCCAGCAGTGACAGGAACACTGAAGCTTTCTTT.

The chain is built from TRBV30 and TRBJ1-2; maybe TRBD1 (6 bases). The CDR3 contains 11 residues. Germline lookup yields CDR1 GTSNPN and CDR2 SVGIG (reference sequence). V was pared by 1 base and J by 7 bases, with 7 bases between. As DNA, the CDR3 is TGTGCCTGGAGTGAAGGGGGTGGCTACACCTTC. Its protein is CAWSEGGGYTF.

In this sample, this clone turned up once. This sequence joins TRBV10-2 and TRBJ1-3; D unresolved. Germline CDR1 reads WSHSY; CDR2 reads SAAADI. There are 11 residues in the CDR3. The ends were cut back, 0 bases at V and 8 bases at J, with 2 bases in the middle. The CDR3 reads CASSESDTIYF. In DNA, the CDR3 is TGCGCCAGCAGTGAGTCGGACACCATATATTTT.

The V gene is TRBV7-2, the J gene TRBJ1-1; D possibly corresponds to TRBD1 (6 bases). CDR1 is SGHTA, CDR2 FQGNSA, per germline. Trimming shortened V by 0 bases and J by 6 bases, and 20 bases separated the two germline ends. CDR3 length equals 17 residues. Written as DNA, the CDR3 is TGTGCCAGCAGCTTAGCCGTACGGAGCAGGGGAAGCCCTGAAGCTTTCTTT. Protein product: CASSLAVRSRGSPEAFF.

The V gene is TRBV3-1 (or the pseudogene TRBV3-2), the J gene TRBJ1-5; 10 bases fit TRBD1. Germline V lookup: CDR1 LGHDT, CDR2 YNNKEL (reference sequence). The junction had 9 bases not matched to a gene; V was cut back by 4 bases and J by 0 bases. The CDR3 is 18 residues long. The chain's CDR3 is CASSRGTGAEYSNQPQHF. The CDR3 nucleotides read TGTGCCAGCAGCCGAGGGACAGGGGCCGAGTATAGCAATCAGCCCCAGCATTTT.

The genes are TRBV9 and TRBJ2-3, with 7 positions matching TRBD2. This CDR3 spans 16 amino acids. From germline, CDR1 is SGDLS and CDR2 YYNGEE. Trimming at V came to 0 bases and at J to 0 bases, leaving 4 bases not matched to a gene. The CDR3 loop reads CASSVVAGVSTDTQYF. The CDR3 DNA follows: TGTGCCAGCAGCGTAGTTGCGGGGGTTAGCACAGATACGCAGTATTTT.

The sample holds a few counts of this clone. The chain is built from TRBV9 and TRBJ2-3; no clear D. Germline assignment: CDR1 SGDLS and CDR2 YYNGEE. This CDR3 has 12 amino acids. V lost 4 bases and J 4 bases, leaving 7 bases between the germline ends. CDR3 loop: CASSLSADTQYF. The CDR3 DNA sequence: TGTGCCAGCAGCCTCTCAGCAGATACGCAGTATTTT.

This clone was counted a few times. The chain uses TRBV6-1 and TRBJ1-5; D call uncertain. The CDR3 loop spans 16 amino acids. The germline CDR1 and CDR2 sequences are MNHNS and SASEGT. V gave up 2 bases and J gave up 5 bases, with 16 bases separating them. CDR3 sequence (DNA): TGTGCCAGCAGTGAAATAGGGCAGGAGATCCATCAGCCCCAGCATTTT. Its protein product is CASSEIGQEIHQPQHF.

CDR3 bases: TGTGCCACCAGTGATTCCGGACAGGCCAGGGGGCAGTACTTC. Amino acid sequence: CATSDSGQARGQYF. The genes are TRBV24-1 and TRBJ2-7, with 7 bases matching TRBD1. The V and J ends lost 2 bases and 9 bases, in that order; junction bases with no gene match: 9. CDR1 is KGHDR, CDR2 SFDVKD, per germline. The CDR3 loop spans 14 amino acids.

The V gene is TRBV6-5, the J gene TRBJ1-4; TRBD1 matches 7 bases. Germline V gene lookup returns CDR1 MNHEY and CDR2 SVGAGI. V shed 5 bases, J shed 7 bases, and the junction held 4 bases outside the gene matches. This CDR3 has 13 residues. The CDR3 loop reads CASSMGQSEKLFF. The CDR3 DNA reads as TGTGCCAGCAGTATGGGACAGTCTGAAAAACTGTTTTTT.

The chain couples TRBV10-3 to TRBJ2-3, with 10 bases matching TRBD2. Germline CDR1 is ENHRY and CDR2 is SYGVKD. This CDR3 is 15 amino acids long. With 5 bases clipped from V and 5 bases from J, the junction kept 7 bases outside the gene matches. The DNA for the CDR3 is TGTGCCATCAGTCGTCTAGCGGGGGCAGAAGATACGCAGTATTTT. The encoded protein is CAISRLAGAEDTQYF.

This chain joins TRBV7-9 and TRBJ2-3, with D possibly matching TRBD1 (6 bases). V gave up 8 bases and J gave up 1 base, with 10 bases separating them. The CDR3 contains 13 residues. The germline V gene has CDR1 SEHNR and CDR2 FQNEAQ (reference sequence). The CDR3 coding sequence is TGTGCCAGCTTCCCAGGGGGCACAGATACGCAGTATTTT. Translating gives CASFPGGTDTQYF.

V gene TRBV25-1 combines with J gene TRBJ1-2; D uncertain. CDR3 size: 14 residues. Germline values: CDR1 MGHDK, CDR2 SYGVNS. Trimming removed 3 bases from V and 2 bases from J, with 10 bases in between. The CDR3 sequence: CASSDPGDNYGYTF. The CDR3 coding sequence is TGTGCCAGCAGTGATCCAGGCGACAACTATGGCTACACCTTC.

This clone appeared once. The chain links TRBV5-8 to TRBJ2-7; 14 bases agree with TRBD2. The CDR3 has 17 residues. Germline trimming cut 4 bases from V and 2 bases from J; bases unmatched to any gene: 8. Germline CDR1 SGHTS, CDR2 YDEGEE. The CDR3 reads CASSARTSGGPTYEQYF. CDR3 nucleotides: TGTGCCAGCAGCGCCCGGACTAGCGGGGGGCCAACCTACGAGCAGTACTTC.

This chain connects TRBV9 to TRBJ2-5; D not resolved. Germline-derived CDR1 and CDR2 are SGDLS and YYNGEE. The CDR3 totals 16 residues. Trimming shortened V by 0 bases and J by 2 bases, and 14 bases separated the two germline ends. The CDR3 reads CASSVAAGPSQETQYF. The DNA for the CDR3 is TGTGCCAGCAGCGTAGCGGCAGGACCCTCTCAAGAGACCCAGTACTTC.